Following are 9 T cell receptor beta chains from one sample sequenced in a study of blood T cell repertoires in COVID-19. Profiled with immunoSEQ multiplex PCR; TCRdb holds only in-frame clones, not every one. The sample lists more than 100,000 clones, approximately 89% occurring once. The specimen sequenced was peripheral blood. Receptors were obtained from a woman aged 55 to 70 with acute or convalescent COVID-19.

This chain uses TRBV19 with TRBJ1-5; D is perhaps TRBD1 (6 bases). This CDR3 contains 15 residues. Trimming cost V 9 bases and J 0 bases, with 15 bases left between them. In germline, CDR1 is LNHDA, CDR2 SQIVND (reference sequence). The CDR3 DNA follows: TGTGCCAGCACCACCACAGGGCATAGCAATCAGCCCCAGCATTTT. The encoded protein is CASTTTGHSNQPQHF.

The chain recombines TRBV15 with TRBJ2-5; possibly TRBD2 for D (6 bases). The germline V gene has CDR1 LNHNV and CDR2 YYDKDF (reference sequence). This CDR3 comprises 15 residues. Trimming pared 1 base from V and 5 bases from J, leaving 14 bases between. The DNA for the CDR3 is TGTGCCACCAGCAGAGTGGGGCGGGACGCGGAGACCCAGTACTTC. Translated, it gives CATSRVGRDAETQYF.

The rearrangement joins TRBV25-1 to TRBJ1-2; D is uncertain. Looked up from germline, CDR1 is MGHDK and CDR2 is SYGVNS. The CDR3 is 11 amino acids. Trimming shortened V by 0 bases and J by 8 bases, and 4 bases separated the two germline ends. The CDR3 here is CASSEYGGYTF. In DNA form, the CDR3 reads TGTGCCAGCAGTGAATACGGGGGCTACACCTTC.

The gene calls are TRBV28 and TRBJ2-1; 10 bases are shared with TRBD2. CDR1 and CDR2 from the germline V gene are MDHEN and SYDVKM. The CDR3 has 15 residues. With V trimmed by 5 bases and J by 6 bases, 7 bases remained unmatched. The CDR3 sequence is CASSLASGSVNEQFF. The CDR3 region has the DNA TGTGCCAGCAGTCTAGCTAGCGGGAGTGTCAATGAGCAGTTCTTC.

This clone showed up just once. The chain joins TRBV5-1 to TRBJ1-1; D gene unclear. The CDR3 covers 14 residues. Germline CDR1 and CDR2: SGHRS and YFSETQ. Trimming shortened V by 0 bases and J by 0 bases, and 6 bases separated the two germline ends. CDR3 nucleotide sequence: TGCGCCAGCAGCTTGGCGCAGGTGAACACTGAAGCTTTCTTT. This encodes CASSLAQVNTEAFF.

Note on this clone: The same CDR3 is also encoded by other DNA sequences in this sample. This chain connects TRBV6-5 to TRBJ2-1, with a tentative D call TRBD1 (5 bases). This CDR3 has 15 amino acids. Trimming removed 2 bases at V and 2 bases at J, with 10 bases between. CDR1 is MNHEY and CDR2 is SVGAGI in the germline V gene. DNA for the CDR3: TGTGCCAGCAGTTACGGTCAGGGCCCCTACAATGAGCAGTTCTTC. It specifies CASSYGQGPYNEQFF.

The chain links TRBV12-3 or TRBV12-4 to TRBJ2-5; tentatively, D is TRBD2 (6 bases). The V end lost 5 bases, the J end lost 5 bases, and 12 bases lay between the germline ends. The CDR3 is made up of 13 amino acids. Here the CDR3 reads CASSGSGSETQYF. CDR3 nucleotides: TGTGCCAGCAGTGGGAGCGGGTCGGAGACCCAGTACTTC.

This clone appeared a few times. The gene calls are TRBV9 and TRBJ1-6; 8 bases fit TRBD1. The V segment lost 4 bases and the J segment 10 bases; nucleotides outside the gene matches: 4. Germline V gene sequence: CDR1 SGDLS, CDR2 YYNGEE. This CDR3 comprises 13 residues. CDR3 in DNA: TGTGCCAGCAGCCCACAGGGGGGCTCACCCCTCCACTTT. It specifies CASSPQGGSPLHF. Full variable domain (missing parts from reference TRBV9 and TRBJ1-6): DSGVTQTPKHLITATGQRVTLRCSPRSGDLSVYWYQQSLDQGLQFLIQYYNGEERAKGNILERFSAQQFPDLHSELNLSSLELGDSALYFCASSPQGGSPLHFGNGTRLTVT.

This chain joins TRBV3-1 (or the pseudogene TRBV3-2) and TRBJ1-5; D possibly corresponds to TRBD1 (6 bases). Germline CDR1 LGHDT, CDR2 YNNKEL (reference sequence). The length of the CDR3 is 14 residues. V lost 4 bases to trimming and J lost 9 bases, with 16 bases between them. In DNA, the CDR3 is TGTGCCAGCAGCCCAGGCACCCTAGGGGGGCCCCAGCATTTT. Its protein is CASSPGTLGGPQHF.